This T cell receptor beta chain stems from a study of T cells in narcolepsy. Sequenced by immunoSEQ multiplex PCR; TCRdb stores in-frame clones only, minus some. Altogether about 31,000 clones are present, around 80% being singletons, with the ten largest covering roughly 1.2%. Note on this clone: A junction boundary mismatches the germline segment, possibly from a read error.

There are 14 residues in the CDR3. Per the germline V gene, CDR1 is MNHEY and CDR2 is SMNVEV (reference sequence). The specimen sequenced was CD45RA- memory CD4+ T cells from PBMCs. The chain couples TRBV27 to TRBJ2-2; the match to TRBD1 covers 9 bases. This receptor was identified in a human donor with narcolepsy. This CDR3 is CATRTGAKTGELFF. CDR3 bases: TGTGCCACCCGGACAGGGGCGAAAACCGGGGAGCTGTTTTTT.